Sequencing of this T cell receptor beta chain was carried out in a study of blood T cell repertoires in COVID-19. Trimming cost V 3 bases and J 0 bases, with 17 bases left between them. The CDR3 loop spans 17 amino acids. Germline CDR1 MNHEY, CDR2 SMNVEV (reference sequence). Sequencing used immunoSEQ multiplex PCR; TCRdb keeps in-frame clones, though not all of them. The profile shows around 200,000 clones, around 85% of them singletons. Sample: peripheral blood. The chain couples TRBV27 to TRBJ1-2; no reliable D call. This sequence was found in a man aged 40-49 years with acute or convalescent COVID-19. CDR3 coding DNA: TGTGCCAGCAGTTTGGGAGAAGGAAGGGCTACTAACTATGGCTACACCTTC. Its protein product is CASSLGEGRATNYGYTF.